Listed below are T cell receptor beta chains from one sample, sequenced in a study of blood T cell repertoires in COVID-19. The protocol was immunoSEQ multiplex PCR, while the TCRdb copy is restricted to in-frame clones and leaves out a portion. The sample yields fewer than 400,000 clones, around 86% seen once. Specimen: PBMCs or T cells enriched from blood (not recorded which). The receptors come from a young man who had recovered from COVID-19. Both conserved end residues are part of each CDR3. A D gene is named only where the DNA matches it firmly. Size tells how often a clone was seen (once, few, many) or the class of an expanded clone, and some rows leave it out.

>TRBJ2-2|TRBV24-1|NA|15|NA
TGTGCCACCAGTGCTGTAGGGGAAAACACCGGGGAGCTGTTTTTT
CATSAVGENTGELFF
>TRBJ2-7|TRBV2|TRBD2|16|NA
TGTGCCAGCAGGGAGAAGCTGGGCGGGACTAAGGACGAGCAGTACTTC
CASREKLGGTKDEQYF
>TRBJ1-1|TRBV11-3|NA|14|NA
TGTGCCAGCAGCTTCGAAGAACTTAACACTGAAGCTTTCTTT
CASSFEELNTEAFF
>TRBJ2-3|TRBV14|TRBD2|14|NA
TGTGCCAGCAGCCAAGACGTTAGCGGGGGGGCCGAGTATTTT
CASSQDVSGGAEYF
>TRBJ1-4|TRBV13|NA|15|NA
TGTGCCAGCAGCCCAGGGGTTGGCGCTAATGAAAAACTGTTTTTT
CASSPGVGANEKLFF
>TRBJ2-7|TRBV11-1|NA|13|NA
TGTGCCAGCAGCCGCACAGATACCTACGAGCAGTACTTC
CASSRTDTYEQYF
>TRBJ2-2|TRBV20-1|TRBD1|15|NA
TGCAGTGCTAGTACCGGGACAGGGGGGACCGGGGAGCTGTTTTTT
CSASTGTGGTGELFF
>TRBJ2-7|TRBV7-6|NA|12|NA
TGTGCCAGCAGCCCTAAAGACAGTGAGCAGTACTTC
CASSPKDSEQYF
>TRBJ2-2|TRBV5-1|NA|15|NA
TGCGCCAGCTCCCTGCCGTCGGAGGGTACCGGGGAGCTGTTTTTT
CASSLPSEGTGELFF
>TRBJ2-7|TRBV5-6|NA|13|NA
TGTGCCAGCAAAACACGGAGCTCCTACGAGCAGTACTTC
CASKTRSSYEQYF
>TRBJ1-1|TRBV5-4|TRBD1|16|NA
TGTGCCAGCAGCCGTCCAGCAATACAGGGGCCCACTGAAGCTTTCTTT
CASSRPAIQGPTEAFF
>TRBJ1-4|TRBV10-3|TRBD1|17|once
TGTGCCATCAGTCCGGGACAGGGGATGGCGGAGAGTGAAAAACTGTTTTTT
CAISPGQGMAESEKLFF
>TRBJ1-5|TRBV28|NA|13|NA
TGTGCCAGCAGTCGACATAGCAATCAGCCCCAGCATTTT
CASSRHSNQPQHF
>TRBJ2-1|TRBV25-1|TRBD2|16|NA
TGTGCCAGCAGTGATCCTCTAGCGGGAAAGACCGATGAGCAGTTCTTC
CASSDPLAGKTDEQFF
>TRBJ2-3|TRBV19|NA|11|NA
TGTGCCAGTCACGGGGTAGATACGCAGTATTTT
CASHGVDTQYF
>TRBJ2-5|TRBV4-1|TRBD1|16|NA
TGCGCCAGCAGCCAAGATCGACAGGGGGCGGGAGAGACCCAGTACTTC
CASSQDRQGAGETQYF
>TRBJ2-7|TRBV2|NA|14|NA
TGTGCCAGCAGTCCCGTGGACTCCTTGGGGGAGCAGTACTTC
CASSPVDSLGEQYF
>TRBJ1-2|TRBV19|NA|16|NA
TGTGCCAGTAGTACCCTAGGGACACCGGATAACTATGGCTACACCTTC
CASSTLGTPDNYGYTF
>TRBJ2-7|TRBV30|TRBD1|15|once
TGTGCCTGGAGCCCCAAGGGGACAGGGCTGGACGAGCAGTACTTC
CAWSPKGTGLDEQYF
>TRBJ2-5|TRBV3-1/TRBV3-2|NA|13|NA
TGTGCCAGCAGCCAAGCCTTCCAAGAGACCCAGTACTTC
CASSQAFQETQYF
>TRBJ2-7|TRBV7-9|NA|13|NA
TGTGCCAGCAGCTTAAAGGGGGCCTACGAGCAGTACTTC
CASSLKGAYEQYF
>TRBJ2-1|TRBV29-1|TRBD2|14|NA
TGCAGCGTTGAAGACGGGAGGAGGGGCAGTGAGCAGTTCTTC
CSVEDGRRGSEQFF
>TRBJ1-6|TRBV2|NA|15|NA
TGTGCCAGCAGTGAGACGACAGGCAGGAATTCACCCCTCCACTTT
CASSETTGRNSPLHF